This T cell receptor (beta chain) stems from a study of shared T cell receptors in the human thymus. There are 16 residues in the CDR3. The junction had 12 bases not matched to a gene; V was cut back by 4 bases and J by 4 bases. Germline CDR1 reads SNHLY; CDR2 reads FYNNEI. Sequencing was performed with immunoSEQ multiplex PCR; in TCRdb, only in-frame clones are kept and a portion is missing. This table holds 600,000 to 900,000 clones, 80% to 90% found once. This sample was also put to use in a study of human thymus T cells. This second study notes: Thymic tissue was derived from resections collected during corrective heart surgery. Repertoires sampled from thymus and blood appeared biased in V and J gene usage.

This TCR derives from a girl under three years old with a congenital heart defect. The chain links TRBV2 to TRBJ1-2; 7 bases match TRBD1. Sequenced sample: thymocytes. CDR3 loop: CASSGHRRDRIYGYTF. CDR3 DNA sequence: TGTGCCAGCAGTGGTCACCGCCGGGACAGAATCTATGGCTACACCTTC. Drawing the rest from reference TRBV2 and TRBJ1-2, the complete variable domain is EPEVTQTPSHQVTQMGQEVILRCVPISNHLYFYWYRQILGQKVEFLVSFYNNEISEKSEIFDDQFSVERPDGSNFTLKIRSTKLEDSAMYFCASSGHRRDRIYGYTFGSGTRLTVV.